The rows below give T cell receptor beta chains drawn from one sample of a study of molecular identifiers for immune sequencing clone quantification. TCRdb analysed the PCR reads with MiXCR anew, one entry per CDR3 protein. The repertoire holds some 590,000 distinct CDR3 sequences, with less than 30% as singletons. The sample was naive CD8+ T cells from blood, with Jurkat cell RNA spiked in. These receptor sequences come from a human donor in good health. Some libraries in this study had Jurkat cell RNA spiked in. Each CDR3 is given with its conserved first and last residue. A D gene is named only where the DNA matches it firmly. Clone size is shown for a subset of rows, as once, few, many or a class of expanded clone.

cdr3_nt: TGTGCCAGCAGCCCCCGTGGGGGGAGTTGGGAGCAGTACTTC; cdr3_aa: CASSPRGGSWEQYF; j_call: TRBJ2-7; clone_size: NA; d_call: NA; v_call: TRBV9
cdr3_nt: TGTGCCAGCAGCGTAAGGCAGAGCTATGGCTACACCTTC; cdr3_aa: CASSVRQSYGYTF; j_call: TRBJ1-2; clone_size: few; d_call: NA; v_call: TRBV9
cdr3_nt: TGTGCTAGCAGTTTAAGCAGCTCCTCCGGAGGGCAGCCCCAGCATTTT; cdr3_aa: CASSLSSSSGGQPQHF; j_call: TRBJ1-5; clone_size: NA; d_call: NA; v_call: TRBV27
cdr3_nt: TGTGCCAGCAGCACCGGGACAGGCCTCGCCTGGGGGAAGTACTTC; cdr3_aa: CASSTGTGLAWGKYF; j_call: TRBJ2-7; clone_size: many; d_call: TRBD1; v_call: TRBV7-9
cdr3_nt: TGTGCCAGCAGCGTTGGTCCGGGAGTAGGAAAGACCCAGTACTTC; cdr3_aa: CASSVGPGVGKTQYF; j_call: TRBJ2-5; clone_size: many; d_call: NA; v_call: TRBV9
cdr3_nt: TGTGCCAGCAGCCGTACCGGTAATTACAATGAGCAGTTCTTC; cdr3_aa: CASSRTGNYNEQFF; j_call: TRBJ2-1; clone_size: NA; d_call: NA; v_call: TRBV3-1
cdr3_nt: TGTGCCAGCAGAGCCGGGACTAGGCTCGACAATGAGCAGTTCTTC; cdr3_aa: CASRAGTRLDNEQFF; j_call: TRBJ2-1; clone_size: many; d_call: TRBD2; v_call: TRBV7-6
cdr3_nt: TGTGCCAGCAGCTCACGTGGGACAGGGGGGATCAATGAGCAGTTCTTC; cdr3_aa: CASSSRGTGGINEQFF; j_call: TRBJ2-1; clone_size: many; d_call: TRBD1; v_call: TRBV7-8
cdr3_nt: TGTGCCAGCAGTTTATCCACAGGGGGGGTTTATGGCTACACCTTC; cdr3_aa: CASSLSTGGVYGYTF; j_call: TRBJ1-2; clone_size: few; d_call: TRBD1; v_call: TRBV28
cdr3_nt: TGTGCCAGTAGTATCTTGTCAGGGGGCAAGACTGAAGCTTTCTTT; cdr3_aa: CASSILSGGKTEAFF; j_call: TRBJ1-1; clone_size: NA; d_call: TRBD1; v_call: TRBV19
cdr3_nt: TGTGCCAGCAGCGGGACAGGGGAGGGCGAGCAGTTCTTC; cdr3_aa: CASSGTGEGEQFF; j_call: TRBJ2-1; clone_size: NA; d_call: TRBD1; v_call: TRBV7-9
cdr3_nt: TGTGCCACCACAACCCGGACAGGGGGAGAATCACCCCTCCACTTT; cdr3_aa: CATTTRTGGESPLHF; j_call: TRBJ1-6; clone_size: many; d_call: TRBD1; v_call: TRBV5-4
cdr3_nt: TGCAGTGCTAGACTAGCGGAAGATACGCAGTATTTT; cdr3_aa: CSARLAEDTQYF; j_call: TRBJ2-3; clone_size: many; d_call: TRBD2; v_call: TRBV20-1
cdr3_nt: TGTGCCAGCAGATTGACAGGGGGGTTCACTGAAGCTTTCTTT; cdr3_aa: CASRLTGGFTEAFF; j_call: TRBJ1-1; clone_size: many; d_call: TRBD1; v_call: TRBV6-2/TRBV6-3
cdr3_nt: TGCGCCAGCAGCTTCTATCTCACGCATAGCACAGATACGCAGTATTTT; cdr3_aa: CASSFYLTHSTDTQYF; j_call: TRBJ2-3; clone_size: many; d_call: NA; v_call: TRBV5-1
cdr3_nt: TGCGCCAGCAGCGTGACAGGGTTTGGAAACACTGAAGCTTTCTTT; cdr3_aa: CASSVTGFGNTEAFF; j_call: TRBJ1-1; clone_size: NA; d_call: TRBD1; v_call: TRBV5-1
cdr3_nt: TGCGCCAGCAGCTTAAAAGCGGGACCCACAGATACGCAGTATTTT; cdr3_aa: CASSLKAGPTDTQYF; j_call: TRBJ2-3; clone_size: many; d_call: TRBD2; v_call: TRBV4-3
cdr3_nt: TGCGCCAGCAGCCAAGTCCGAGCGGGGAATGAAGCTTTCTTT; cdr3_aa: CASSQVRAGNEAFF; j_call: TRBJ1-1; clone_size: many; d_call: NA; v_call: TRBV4-1
cdr3_nt: TGTGCCAGCACACGGGGGACTTCCTACGAGCAGTACTTC; cdr3_aa: CASTRGTSYEQYF; j_call: TRBJ2-7; clone_size: few; d_call: NA; v_call: TRBV27
cdr3_nt: TGTGCCAGCAGCGAAAGACTAGCTGACACAGATACGCAGTATTTT; cdr3_aa: CASSERLADTDTQYF; j_call: TRBJ2-3; clone_size: NA; d_call: TRBD2; v_call: TRBV9
cdr3_nt: TGTGCCAGCAGCTTCGAAGAGGGGGGGCTGAATTACTATGGCTACGCCTTC; cdr3_aa: CASSFEEGGLNYYGYAF; j_call: TRBJ1-2; clone_size: few; d_call: NA; v_call: TRBV28
cdr3_nt: TGCAGCGTAGACTGGACAGGGAGCACAGATACGCAGTATTTT; cdr3_aa: CSVDWTGSTDTQYF; j_call: TRBJ2-3; clone_size: many; d_call: TRBD1; v_call: TRBV29-1
cdr3_nt: TGCGCCAGCAGCCAAGAACCCCCAACGGAAGGTTTTGGCGAGCAGTACTTC; cdr3_aa: CASSQEPPTEGFGEQYF; j_call: TRBJ2-7; clone_size: NA; d_call: NA; v_call: TRBV4-1
cdr3_nt: TGCGCCAGCAGCTTGGGTGGTAGCGGGACCTACACAGATACGCAGTATTTT; cdr3_aa: CASSLGGSGTYTDTQYF; j_call: TRBJ2-3; clone_size: NA; d_call: TRBD2; v_call: TRBV5-1
cdr3_nt: TGTGCCAGCAGTTACGTGGTCAATGAGCAGTTCTTC; cdr3_aa: CASSYVVNEQFF; j_call: TRBJ2-1; clone_size: many; d_call: NA; v_call: TRBV6-2/TRBV6-3
cdr3_nt: TGTGCCAGCAGTTTTAAGGGGACCACTAAAGCTTTCTTT; cdr3_aa: CASSFKGTTKAFF; j_call: TRBJ1-1; clone_size: NA; d_call: NA; v_call: TRBV28
cdr3_nt: TGCAGTGCTAGAGAAGAAGGGGCGGGAGCAACCTACGAGCAGTACTTC; cdr3_aa: CSAREEGAGATYEQYF; j_call: TRBJ2-7; clone_size: few; d_call: TRBD2; v_call: TRBV20-1
cdr3_nt: TGTGCCAGCAGCCCACCGTGGAGCATGAACACTGAAGCTTTCTTT; cdr3_aa: CASSPPWSMNTEAFF; j_call: TRBJ1-1; clone_size: many; d_call: NA; v_call: TRBV7-9
cdr3_nt: TGTGCCAGCAGTTTTACTGTTGCTTTTCTCACAGATACGCAGTATTTT; cdr3_aa: CASSFTVAFLTDTQYF; j_call: TRBJ2-3; clone_size: many; d_call: NA; v_call: TRBV28
cdr3_nt: TGTGCCAGCAGAGGGACAGCCTCTGGAAACACCATATATTTT; cdr3_aa: CASRGTASGNTIYF; j_call: TRBJ1-3; clone_size: few; d_call: TRBD1; v_call: TRBV27
cdr3_nt: TGTGCCAGCAGCTATCGGGGCCAGGGGGCGCAAACTGAAGCTTTCTTT; cdr3_aa: CASSYRGQGAQTEAFF; j_call: TRBJ1-1; clone_size: many; d_call: TRBD1; v_call: TRBV11-2
cdr3_nt: TGTGCCAGCAGCCCCTACGGGAACACCGGGGAGCTGTTTTTT; cdr3_aa: CASSPYGNTGELFF; j_call: TRBJ2-2; clone_size: few; d_call: NA; v_call: TRBV9
cdr3_nt: TGTGCCAGCAGTCCGTCCGGTAGCGGGGGGTACGAGCAGTACTTC; cdr3_aa: CASSPSGSGGYEQYF; j_call: TRBJ2-7; clone_size: NA; d_call: TRBD2; v_call: TRBV12-3/TRBV12-4
cdr3_nt: TGTGCCAGCAGCCCCCCTATCGTGGCAGTCTACGAGCAGTACTTC; cdr3_aa: CASSPPIVAVYEQYF; j_call: TRBJ2-7; clone_size: few; d_call: NA; v_call: TRBV7-9
cdr3_nt: TGTGCCAGCAGTCCCGAGGGCAGTGGGGCCCAATACGAGCAGTACTTC; cdr3_aa: CASSPEGSGAQYEQYF; j_call: TRBJ2-7; clone_size: NA; d_call: NA; v_call: TRBV27
cdr3_nt: TGTACCAGCAGCGTAGGCTCCGGCTCTGGAAACACCATATATTTT; cdr3_aa: CTSSVGSGSGNTIYF; j_call: TRBJ1-3; clone_size: NA; d_call: NA; v_call: TRBV9
cdr3_nt: TGTGCCAGCAGCCCACAGGACAGAATTTGGTATGGCTACACCTTC; cdr3_aa: CASSPQDRIWYGYTF; j_call: TRBJ1-2; clone_size: many; d_call: NA; v_call: TRBV9
cdr3_nt: TGTGCCAGCACCCAACGGGACTTCGGTGGGGAGCTGTTTTTT; cdr3_aa: CASTQRDFGGELFF; j_call: TRBJ2-2; clone_size: NA; d_call: NA; v_call: TRBV6-2/TRBV6-3
cdr3_nt: TGTGCCAGCAGCTCAAGACTAGCGGGGGTCACAGATACGCAGTATTTT; cdr3_aa: CASSSRLAGVTDTQYF; j_call: TRBJ2-3; clone_size: NA; d_call: TRBD2; v_call: TRBV13
cdr3_nt: TGTGCCAGCACCCCAATTGGGTCCCGCACAGATACGCAGTATTTT; cdr3_aa: CASTPIGSRTDTQYF; j_call: TRBJ2-3; clone_size: many; d_call: NA; v_call: TRBV28
cdr3_nt: TGTGCCAGCAGCTATCTTCAAGAGCCCCAGTACTTC; cdr3_aa: CASSYLQEPQYF; j_call: TRBJ2-5; clone_size: many; d_call: NA; v_call: TRBV12-3/TRBV12-4
cdr3_nt: TGTGCCAGCAGCAGTTTCATCTCCGGATACAATGAGCAGTTCTTC; cdr3_aa: CASSSFISGYNEQFF; j_call: TRBJ2-1; clone_size: NA; d_call: NA; v_call: TRBV7-9